The T cell receptor (beta chain) described here comes from a study of blood T cell repertoires in COVID-19. Study in general: Researchers got acute and convalescent COVID-19 samples from the United States, Italy and Spain. From T cells, B-cell-depleted T cells, or PBMCs came the material, which was cDNA or gDNA.

V was clipped by 0 bases and J by 3 bases, with 10 bases between them. CDR1 and CDR2 (germline): SGHDT, YYEEEE. CDR3 length: 15 residues. In the study's own analysis: Scientists estimated how many nucleated cells there were by amplifying reference gene primers. TCRdb's table, derived via immunoSEQ multiplex PCR, lists solely in-frame clones and lacks some. V and J calls and clone size are copied from that table; D and trimming were computed from the DNA. The sample records about 220,000 clones, 80% to 90% being singletons. This chain joins TRBV5-6 and TRBJ1-5; D gene uncertain. The sample consisted of peripheral blood. The receptor's source is a man aged 35-49 years who had recovered from COVID-19. The CDR3 here is CASSLGRHYNQPQHF. The CDR3, as DNA: TGTGCCAGCAGCTTGGGGCGGCATTACAATCAGCCCCAGCATTTT.